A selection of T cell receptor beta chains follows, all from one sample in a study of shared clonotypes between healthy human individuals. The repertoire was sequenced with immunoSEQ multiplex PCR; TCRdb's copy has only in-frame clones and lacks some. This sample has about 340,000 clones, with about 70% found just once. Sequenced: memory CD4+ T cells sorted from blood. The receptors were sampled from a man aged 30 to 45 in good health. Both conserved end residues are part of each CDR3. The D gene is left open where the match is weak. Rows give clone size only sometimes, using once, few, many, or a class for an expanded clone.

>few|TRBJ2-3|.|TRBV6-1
CASSEVEVPPQYF
TGTGCCAGCAGTGAAGTTGAGGTCCCGCCGCAGTATTTT
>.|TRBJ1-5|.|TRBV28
CASSVGGGNQPQHF
TGTGCCAGCAGTGTAGGCGGGGGAAATCAGCCCCAGCATTTT
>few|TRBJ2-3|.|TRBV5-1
CASSLWKSTDTQYF
TGCGCCAGCAGCTTGTGGAAGAGCACAGATACGCAGTATTTT
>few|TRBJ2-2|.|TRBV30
CAWSVGGSGELFF
TGTGCCTGGAGTGTAGGAGGGTCCGGGGAGCTGTTTTTT
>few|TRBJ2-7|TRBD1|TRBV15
CATSQDRGPEQYF
TGTGCCACCAGCCAAGACAGGGGTCCCGAGCAGTACTTC
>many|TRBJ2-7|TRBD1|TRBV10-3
CAISNRQGVSYEQYF
TGTGCCATCAGTAACAGACAGGGGGTTTCCTACGAGCAGTACTTC
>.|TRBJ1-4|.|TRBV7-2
CASSLESRVEKLFF
TGTGCCAGCAGCTTAGAGAGCAGAGTAGAAAAACTGTTTTTT
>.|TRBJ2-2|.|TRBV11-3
CASSPPETGELFF
TGTGCCAGCAGCCCACCAGAGACTGGGGAGCTGTTTTTT
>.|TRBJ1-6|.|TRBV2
CAIHSYNSPLHF
TGTGCCATACACAGCTATAATTCACCCCTCCACTTT
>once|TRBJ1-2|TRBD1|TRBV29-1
CSAGGTGGQGYTF
TGCAGCGCTGGAGGGACAGGGGGTCAAGGCTACACCTTC
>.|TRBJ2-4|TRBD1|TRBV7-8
CASSLQDRGNIQYF
TGTGCCAGCAGCTTACAGGACAGGGGAAACATTCAGTACTTC
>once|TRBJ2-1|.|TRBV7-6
CASSSTRGYNEQFF
TGTGCCAGCAGTTCGACTAGGGGCTACAATGAGCAGTTCTTC
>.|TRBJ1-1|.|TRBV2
CASSAQGGTEAFF
TGTGCCAGCAGTGCCCAGGGAGGCACTGAAGCTTTCTTT
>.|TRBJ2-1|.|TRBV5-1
CASSLLASNEQFF
TGCGCCAGCAGCTTGCTGGCGTCCAATGAGCAGTTCTTC
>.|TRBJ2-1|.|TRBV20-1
CSARGYNEQFF
TGCAGTGCTAGAGGTTACAATGAGCAGTTCTTC
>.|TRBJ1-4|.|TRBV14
CASSQVGGTRNEKLFF
TGTGCCAGCAGCCAAGTAGGTGGGACACGTAATGAAAAACTGTTTTTT
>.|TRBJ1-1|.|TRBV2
CASLVDMDTEAFF
TGTGCCAGCTTAGTAGATATGGACACTGAAGCTTTCTTT
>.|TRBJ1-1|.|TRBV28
CASSLTVMNTEAFF
TGTGCCAGCAGTTTGACAGTAATGAACACTGAAGCTTTCTTT
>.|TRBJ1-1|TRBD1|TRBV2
CASKKDRATEAFF
TGTGCCAGCAAAAAGGACAGGGCCACTGAAGCTTTCTTT
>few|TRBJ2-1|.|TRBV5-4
CASSSELENEQFF
TGTGCCAGCAGCTCGGAATTGGAGAATGAGCAGTTCTTC
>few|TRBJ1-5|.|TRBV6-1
CASRINSNQPQHF
TGTGCCAGCAGGATTAATAGCAATCAGCCCCAGCATTTT
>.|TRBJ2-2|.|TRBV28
CASSLGPTGYGELFF
TGTGCCAGCAGTTTAGGACCTACAGGGTACGGGGAGCTGTTTTTT
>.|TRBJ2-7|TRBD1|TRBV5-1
CASSFEGAFYEQYF
TGCGCCAGCAGCTTCGAGGGGGCGTTCTACGAGCAGTACTTC
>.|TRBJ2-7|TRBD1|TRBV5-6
CASSLQGLIDYEQYF
TGTGCCAGCAGCCTACAGGGGCTGATCGACTACGAGCAGTACTTC
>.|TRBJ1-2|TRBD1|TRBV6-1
CASSEQLNHRDRDGYTF
TGTGCCAGCAGTGAGCAACTCAATCACCGGGACAGGGACGGCTACACCTTC
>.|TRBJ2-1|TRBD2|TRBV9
CASSFRAGGSYNEQFF
TGTGCCAGCAGCTTCAGAGCGGGAGGGTCCTACAATGAGCAGTTCTTC
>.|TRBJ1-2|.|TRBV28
CASSFGQPIYGYTF
TGTGCCAGCAGTTTCGGACAGCCCATCTATGGCTACACCTTC
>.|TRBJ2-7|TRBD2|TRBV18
CASSREGSGYLYEQYF
TGTGCCAGCTCACGGGAGGGAAGCGGATACCTCTACGAGCAGTACTTC
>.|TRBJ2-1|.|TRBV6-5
CASSYGGPGNEQFF
TGTGCCAGCAGTTACGGGGGTCCTGGGAATGAGCAGTTCTTC
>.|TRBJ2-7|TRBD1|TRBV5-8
CASSYHRGYEQYF
TGTGCCAGCAGCTACCACAGGGGGTACGAGCAGTACTTC
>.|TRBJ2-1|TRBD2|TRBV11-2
CASSPGASGTYNEQFF
TGTGCCAGCTCCCCCGGGGCTAGCGGGACCTACAATGAGCAGTTCTTC
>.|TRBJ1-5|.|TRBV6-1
CASSAEGSRPQHF
TGTGCCAGCAGTGCGGAGGGCTCGAGGCCCCAGCATTTT
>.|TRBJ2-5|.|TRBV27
CASGPQQQETQYF
TGTGCCAGCGGACCACAGCAGCAAGAGACCCAGTACTTC
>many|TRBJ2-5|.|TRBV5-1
CASSRTDGPETQYF
TGCGCCAGCAGCCGGACGGATGGGCCAGAGACCCAGTACTTC
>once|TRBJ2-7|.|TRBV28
CASSLYDYEQYF
TGTGCCAGCAGTTTGTACGATTACGAGCAGTACTTC
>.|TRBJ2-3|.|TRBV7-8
CASSFRDHTDTQYF
TGTGCCAGCAGCTTCCGGGACCACACAGATACGCAGTATTTT
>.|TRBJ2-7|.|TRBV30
CAWSTGLGIYEQYF
TGTGCCTGGAGTACCGGTCTTGGAATATACGAGCAGTACTTC
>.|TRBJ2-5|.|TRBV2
CASSVVASRETQYF
TGTGCCAGCAGTGTAGTGGCTAGCAGGGAGACCCAGTACTTC
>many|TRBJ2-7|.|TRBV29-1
CSVVPGPYEQYF
TGCAGCGTTGTCCCAGGTCCCTACGAGCAGTACTTC
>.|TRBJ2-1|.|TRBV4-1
CASSQDQLAGSNEQFF
TGCGCCAGCAGCCAAGATCAGTTAGCTGGGTCCAATGAGCAGTTCTTC
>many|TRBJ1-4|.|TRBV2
CASGDDRGNEKLFF
TGTGCCAGCGGAGACGACAGAGGGAATGAAAAACTGTTTTTT
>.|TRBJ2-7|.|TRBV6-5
CASSTANYEQYF
TGTGCCAGCAGTACAGCTAACTACGAGCAGTACTTC
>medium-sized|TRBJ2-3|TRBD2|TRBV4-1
CASDLADTDTQYF
TGCGCCAGCGATCTAGCGGACACAGATACGCAGTATTTT
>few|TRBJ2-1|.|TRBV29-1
CSVDGRADSYNEQFF
TGCAGCGTTGATGGCAGGGCTGACTCCTACAATGAGCAGTTCTTC
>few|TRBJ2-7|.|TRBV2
CASTDRRSYEQYF
TGTGCCAGCACAGACAGGCGATCCTACGAGCAGTACTTC
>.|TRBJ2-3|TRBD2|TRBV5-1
CASRIFPASGNSDTQYF
TGCGCCAGCCGTATTTTTCCGGCCAGCGGGAACTCAGATACGCAGTATTTT
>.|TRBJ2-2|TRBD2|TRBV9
CASSVELAGGLGELFF
TGTGCCAGCAGCGTAGAACTAGCGGGAGGGCTCGGGGAGCTGTTTTTT
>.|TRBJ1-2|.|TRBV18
CASSPGSGYTF
TGTGCCAGCTCACCAGGGAGTGGCTACACCTTC
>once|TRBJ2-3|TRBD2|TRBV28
CASTPLADSTDTQYF
TGTGCCAGCACCCCACTAGCGGATAGCACAGATACGCAGTATTTT
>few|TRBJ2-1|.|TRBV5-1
CASSPGQNNEQFF
TGCGCCAGCAGCCCCGGACAGAACAATGAGCAGTTCTTC
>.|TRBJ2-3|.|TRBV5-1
CASSLDGGSTDTQYF
TGCGCCAGCAGCTTGGACGGCGGGAGCACAGATACGCAGTATTTT
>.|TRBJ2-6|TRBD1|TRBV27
CASSLGQGFGANVLTF
TGTGCCAGCAGTTTGGGACAGGGTTTTGGGGCCAACGTCCTGACTTTC
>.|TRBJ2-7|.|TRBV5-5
CASSLLMGSSYEQYF
TGTGCCAGCAGCTTGCTCATGGGAAGCTCCTACGAGCAGTACTTC
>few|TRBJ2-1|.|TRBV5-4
CASSLESGPYNEQFF
TGTGCCAGCAGCTTGGAAAGCGGACCCTACAATGAGCAGTTCTTC
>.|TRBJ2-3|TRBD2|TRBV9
CASSVESGRFGDTQYF
TGTGCCAGCAGCGTAGAAAGCGGGAGGTTCGGGGATACGCAGTATTTT
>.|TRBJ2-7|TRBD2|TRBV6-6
CASRKGLAGGGQYF
TGTGCCAGCAGGAAAGGACTAGCGGGTGGCGGGCAGTACTTC